These 11 T cell receptor beta chains were all obtained from the same sample, sequenced in a study of blood T cell repertoires in COVID-19. Assay: immunoSEQ multiplex PCR; the TCRdb copy retains only in-frame clones and omits some. Of about 250,000 clones listed, 87% are singletons. The sample was peripheral blood. Receptors originate from a man younger than 30 with active or convalescent COVID-19.

The V gene is TRBV28, the J gene TRBJ1-2, with a possible D match to TRBD1 (5 bases). This CDR3 contains 16 residues. V shed 3 bases and J shed 1 base, with 15 bases lying between them. Germline lookup yields CDR1 MDHEN and CDR2 SYDVKM. CDR3 amino acids: CASSFVGVGDNYGYTF. The CDR3 bases are TGTGCCAGCAGTTTTGTAGGGGTAGGGGATAACTATGGCTACACCTTC.

The chain couples TRBV6-2 or TRBV6-3 to TRBJ2-1; a weak D match, TRBD2 (6 bases). Trimming left V 0 bases short and J 5 bases short, with 17 bases between. Looked up from germline, CDR1 is MNHEY and CDR2 is SVGEGT. There are 17 residues in the CDR3. CDR3 in amino acids: CASSYSMRGRMNNEQFF. The CDR3 DNA sequence: TGTGCCAGCAGTTACTCGATGCGGGGAAGGATGAACAATGAGCAGTTCTTC.

The rearrangement links TRBV29-1 to TRBJ1-4; D is possibly TRBD1 (5 bases). Germline assignment: CDR1 SQVTM and CDR2 ANQGSEA. The CDR3 sequence is 13 residues long. V lost 4 bases to trimming and J lost 7 bases, with 13 bases between them. The DNA for the CDR3 is TGCAGCGTTGGATGGGGGGGTGGTGAAAAACTGTTTTTT. This translates into CSVGWGGGEKLFF.

J is TRBJ2-1 and V is TRBV19, with 10 bases that match TRBD2. Trimming at V came to 3 bases and at J to 9 bases, leaving 5 bases not matched to a gene. Germline V gives CDR1 LNHDA, CDR2 SQIVND (reference sequence). The CDR3 extends over 14 amino acids. Written as DNA, the CDR3 is TGTGCCAGTAGTATCAGCGGGAGGGCCCCTGAGCAGTTCTTC. This translates into CASSISGRAPEQFF.

This clone was observed a few times. The CDR3 DNA sequence: TGTGCCACCAGCAGAACAGGGGACGGGACTGAAGCTTTCTTT. This translates into CATSRTGDGTEAFF. The chain uses TRBV15 and TRBJ1-1; TRBD1 aligns across 7 bases. This CDR3 is 14 amino acids long. J was trimmed by 5 bases and V by 2 bases; bases with no gene match: 5. Germline V gives CDR1 LNHNV, CDR2 YYDKDF (reference sequence).

The V and J genes are TRBV7-9 and TRBJ1-1; 7 bases map to TRBD1. This CDR3 is 15 amino acids long. Trimming took 1 base from V and 4 from J; bases not matched to a gene: 6. From germline, CDR1 is SEHNR and CDR2 FQNEAQ (reference sequence). The CDR3 coding sequence is TGTGCCAGCAGCTTAGTTGAGGGGGCCGGCACTGAAGCTTTCTTT. Protein: CASSLVEGAGTEAFF.

The V call is TRBV7-3, the J call TRBJ2-3; D gene unclear. Trimming removed 2 bases from V and 3 bases from J, with 12 bases in between. The CDR3 contains 15 residues. Looked up from germline, CDR1 is SGHTA and CDR2 is FQGTGA. The CDR3 bases are TGTGCCAGCAGCTTAGTTGACGGCAGGACAGATACGCAGTATTTT. It translates to CASSLVDGRTDTQYF.

The chain employs TRBV15 and TRBJ2-4; 7 nucleotides align to TRBD1. In germline, CDR1 is LNHNV, CDR2 YYDKDF (reference sequence). The CDR3 has 13 amino acids. Unmatched junction bases numbered 4, after V lost 4 bases and J lost 7 bases. CDR3 DNA sequence: TGTGCCACCAGCACCTCGACAGGGAACATTCAGTACTTC. It specifies CATSTSTGNIQYF.

The chain has TRBV18 and TRBJ1-1; TRBD1 agrees at 11 bases. From germline, CDR1 is KGHSH and CDR2 LQKENI. There are 17 residues in the CDR3. Trimming took 1 base from V and 5 from J; bases not matched to a gene: 9. The CDR3 loop is CASSPQLTGTGGTEAFF. The CDR3 coding sequence is TGTGCCAGCTCACCACAACTTACCGGGACAGGGGGTACTGAAGCTTTCTTT.

The rearrangement joins TRBV6-5 to TRBJ2-1; possibly TRBD1 for D (5 bases). CDR3 length: 13 residues. V was clipped by 2 bases and J by 3 bases, with 5 bases between them. Germline values: CDR1 MNHEY, CDR2 SVGAGI. The DNA for the CDR3 is TGTGCCAGCAGTTACGACAGCTACAATGAGCAGTTCTTC. Its protein product is CASSYDSYNEQFF.

V usage is TRBV29-1 and J usage is TRBJ2-2; 7 bases line up with TRBD1. Germline CDR1 SQVTM, CDR2 ANQGSEA. CDR3 length equals 13 residues. Trimming cost V 6 bases and J 2 bases; bases outside gene matches: 3. In DNA, the CDR3 is TGCAGCGTGGGACAGACTAACACCGGGGAGCTGTTTTTT. Protein sequence: CSVGQTNTGELFF.